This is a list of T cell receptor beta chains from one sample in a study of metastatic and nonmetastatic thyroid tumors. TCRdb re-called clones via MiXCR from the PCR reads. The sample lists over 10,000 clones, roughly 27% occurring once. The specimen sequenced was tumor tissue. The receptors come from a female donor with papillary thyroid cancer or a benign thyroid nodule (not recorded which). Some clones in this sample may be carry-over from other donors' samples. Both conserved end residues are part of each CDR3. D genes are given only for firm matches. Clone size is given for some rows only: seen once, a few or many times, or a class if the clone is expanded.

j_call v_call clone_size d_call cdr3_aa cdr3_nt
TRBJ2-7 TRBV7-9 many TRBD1 CASSLSGTALEQYF TGTGCCAGCAGCTTGTCCGGGACAGCCCTTGAGCAGTACTTC
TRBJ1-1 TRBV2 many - CASTPLAGSEAFF TGTGCCAGCACCCCCCTCGCCGGAAGCGAAGCTTTTTTT
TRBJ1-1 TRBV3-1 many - CASSQSRDGRPFF TGTGCCAGCAGCCAGTCCCGGGACGGGCGACCTTTCTTT
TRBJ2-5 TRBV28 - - CASSTTGISWEETPYF TGTGCCAGCAGTACAACAGGGATCAGTTGGGAAGAGACCCCGTACTTC
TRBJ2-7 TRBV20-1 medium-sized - CSGLGGTPYEQYF TGCAGCGGACTGGGCGGGACACCCTACGAGCAGTACTTC
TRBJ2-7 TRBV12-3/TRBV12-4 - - CASSSGTDYEQYF TGTGCCAGCAGTAGTGGTACCGACTACGAGCAGTACTTC
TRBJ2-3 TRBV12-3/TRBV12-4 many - CASSLEAGAPTDTQYF TGTGCCAGCAGTTTAGAAGCGGGTGCCCCCACAGATACGCAGTATTTT
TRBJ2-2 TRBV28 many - CASSSSVRVLRELFF TGTGCCAGCAGTTCTAGCGTACGGGTGTTGAGGGAGCTGTTTTTT
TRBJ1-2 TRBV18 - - CASSLTSDYGYTF TGTGCCAGCTCACTCACATCCGACTATGGCTACACCTTC
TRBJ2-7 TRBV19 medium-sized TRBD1 CASSISRGPSYEQYF TGTGCCAGTAGTATCTCCAGGGGGCCCTCCTACGAGCAGTACTTC
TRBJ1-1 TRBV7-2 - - CASSSALNTEAFF TGTGCCAGCAGCTCTGCTCTCAACACTGAAGCTTTCTTT
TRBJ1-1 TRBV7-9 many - CASSHINTENTEAFF TGTGCCAGCAGCCATATAAATACAGAGAACACTGAAGCTTTCTTT
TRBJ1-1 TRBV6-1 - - CASSEVLGRGNTEAFF TGTGCCAGCAGTGAAGTTTTGGGCAGGGGGAACACTGAAGCTTTCTTT
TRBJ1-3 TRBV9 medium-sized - CASSKDSPSSGNTIYF TGTGCCAGCAGTAAGGACAGCCCTTCCTCTGGAAACACCATATATTTT